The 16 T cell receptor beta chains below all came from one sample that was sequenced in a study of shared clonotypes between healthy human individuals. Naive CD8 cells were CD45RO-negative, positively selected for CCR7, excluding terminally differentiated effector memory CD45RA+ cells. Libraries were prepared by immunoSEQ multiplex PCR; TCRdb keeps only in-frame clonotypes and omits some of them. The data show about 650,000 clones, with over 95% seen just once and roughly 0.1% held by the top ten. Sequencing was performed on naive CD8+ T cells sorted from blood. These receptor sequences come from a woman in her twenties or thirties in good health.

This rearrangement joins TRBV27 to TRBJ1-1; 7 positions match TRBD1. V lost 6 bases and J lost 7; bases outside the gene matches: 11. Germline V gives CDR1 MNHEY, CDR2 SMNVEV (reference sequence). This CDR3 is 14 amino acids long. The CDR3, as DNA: TGTGCCAGCAGGGTACAGGGGACGGTAGGTGAAGCTTTCTTT. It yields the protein CASRVQGTVGEAFF.

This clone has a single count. CDR3 protein: CASSLLGAQGANNEQFF. The DNA of the CDR3 is TGTGCCAGCAGTTTATTAGGGGCCCAAGGAGCTAACAATGAGCAGTTCTTC. This chain connects TRBV27 to TRBJ2-1, with D possibly being TRBD1 (5 bases). V was trimmed by 1 base and J by 5 bases, leaving 18 bases between them. The CDR3 is 17 residues long. CDR1 and CDR2 (germline): MNHEY, SMNVEV (reference sequence).

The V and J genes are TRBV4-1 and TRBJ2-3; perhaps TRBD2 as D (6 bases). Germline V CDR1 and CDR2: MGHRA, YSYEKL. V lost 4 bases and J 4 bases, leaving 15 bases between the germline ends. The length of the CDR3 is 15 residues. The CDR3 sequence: CASSPSPSSADTQYF. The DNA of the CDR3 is TGCGCCAGCAGCCCGAGTCCTTCTAGCGCAGATACGCAGTATTTT.

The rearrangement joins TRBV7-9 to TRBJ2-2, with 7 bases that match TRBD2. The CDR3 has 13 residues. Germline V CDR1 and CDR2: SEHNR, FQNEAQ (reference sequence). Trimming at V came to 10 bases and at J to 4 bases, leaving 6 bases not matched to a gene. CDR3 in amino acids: CANAGEVTGELFF. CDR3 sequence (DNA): TGTGCCAATGCGGGAGAGGTCACCGGGGAGCTGTTTTTT. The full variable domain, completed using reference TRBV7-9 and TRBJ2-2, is DTGVSQNPRHKITKRGQNVTFRCDPISEHNRLYWYRQTLGQGPEFLTYFQNEAQLEKSRLLSDRFSAERPKGSFSTLEIQRTEQGDSAMYLCANAGEVTGELFFGEGSRLTVL.

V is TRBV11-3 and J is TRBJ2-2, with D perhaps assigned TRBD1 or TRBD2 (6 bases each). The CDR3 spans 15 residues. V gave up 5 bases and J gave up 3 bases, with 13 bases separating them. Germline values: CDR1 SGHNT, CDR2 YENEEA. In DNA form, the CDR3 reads TGTGCCAGCAGCCCCGAGGGGGACTACACCGGGGAGCTGTTTTTT. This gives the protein CASSPEGDYTGELFF.

The CDR3 here is CASSPWTSGRESTDTQYF. Here the CDR3 DNA reads TGTGCCAGCAGCCCATGGACTAGCGGGAGGGAAAGCACAGATACGCAGTATTTT. The chain uses TRBV7-9 and TRBJ2-3; TRBD2 aligns across 15 bases. The ends lost 5 bases at V and 0 bases at J; junction bases unmatched: 6. Germline CDR1 and CDR2: SEHNR and FQNEAQ (reference sequence). This CDR3 has 18 residues.

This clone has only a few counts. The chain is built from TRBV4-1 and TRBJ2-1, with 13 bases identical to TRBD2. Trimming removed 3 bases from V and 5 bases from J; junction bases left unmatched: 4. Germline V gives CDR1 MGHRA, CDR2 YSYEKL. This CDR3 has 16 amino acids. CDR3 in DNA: TGCGCCAGCAGCCATTCCGGGACTAGCGGGGACAATGAGCAGTTCTTC. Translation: CASSHSGTSGDNEQFF.

The CDR3 here is CASSSVASGIFLSQQFF. The CDR3 DNA is TGTGCCAGCAGCTCGGTTGCTAGCGGGATTTTCCTATCGCAGCAGTTCTTC. The chain combines TRBV7-9 with TRBJ2-1; 9 bases agree with TRBD2. CDR1 and CDR2 from the germline V gene are SEHNR and FQNEAQ (reference sequence). The CDR3 is 17 amino acids. Trimming removed 4 bases from V and 11 bases from J; junction bases left unmatched: 18.

CDR3 region: CASKGGSRNEQYF. The CDR3 DNA sequence: TGTGCCAGCAAAGGCGGGAGTCGAAACGAGCAGTACTTC. V usage is TRBV6-5 and J usage is TRBJ2-7, with 7 bases fitting TRBD2. Germline CDR1 is MNHEY and CDR2 is SVGAGI. With V trimmed by 7 bases and J by 5 bases, 8 bases remained unmatched. CDR3 size: 13 residues.

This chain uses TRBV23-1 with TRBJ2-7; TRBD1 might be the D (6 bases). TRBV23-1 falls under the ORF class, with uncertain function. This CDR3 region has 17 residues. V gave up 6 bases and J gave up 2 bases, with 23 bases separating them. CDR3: CASRKSLEQGHPYEQYF. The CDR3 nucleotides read TGCGCCAGCAGAAAATCCCTGGAACAGGGCCATCCCTACGAGCAGTACTTC.

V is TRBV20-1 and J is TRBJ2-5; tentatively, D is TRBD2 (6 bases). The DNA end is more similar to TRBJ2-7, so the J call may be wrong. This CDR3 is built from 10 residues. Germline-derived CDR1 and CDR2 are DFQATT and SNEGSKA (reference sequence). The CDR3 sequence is CSAGGYEQYF. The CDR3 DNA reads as TGCAGTGCGGGGGGTTACGAGCAGTACTTC.

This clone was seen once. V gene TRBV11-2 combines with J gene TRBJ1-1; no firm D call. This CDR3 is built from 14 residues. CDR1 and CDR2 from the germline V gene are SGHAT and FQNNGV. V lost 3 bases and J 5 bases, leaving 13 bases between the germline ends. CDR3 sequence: CASSFSAVRTEAFF. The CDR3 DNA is TGTGCCAGCAGCTTCTCTGCGGTCCGAACTGAAGCTTTCTTT.

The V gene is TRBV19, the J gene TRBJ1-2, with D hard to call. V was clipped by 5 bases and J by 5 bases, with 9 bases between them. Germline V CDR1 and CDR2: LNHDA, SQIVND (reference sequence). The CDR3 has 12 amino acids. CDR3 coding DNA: TGTGCCAGTAGTGACCATCCTTATGGCTACACCTTC. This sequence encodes CASSDHPYGYTF.

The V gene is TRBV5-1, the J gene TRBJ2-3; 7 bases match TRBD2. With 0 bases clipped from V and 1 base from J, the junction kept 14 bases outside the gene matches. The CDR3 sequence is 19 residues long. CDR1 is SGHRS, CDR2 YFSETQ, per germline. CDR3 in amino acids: CASSLVLSREFRGTDTQYF. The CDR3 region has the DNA TGCGCCAGCAGCTTGGTGCTTTCGCGGGAGTTCCGTGGCACAGATACGCAGTATTTT. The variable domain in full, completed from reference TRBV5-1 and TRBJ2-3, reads KAGVTQTPRYLIKTRGQQVTLSCSPISGHRSVSWYQQTPGQGLQFLFEYFSETQRNKGNFPGRFSGRQFSNSRSEMNVSTLELGDSALYLCASSLVLSREFRGTDTQYFGPGTRLTVL.

CDR3 loop: CASSMGGPELFF. The CDR3 region has the DNA TGTGCCAGTAGTATGGGGGGACCAGAGCTGTTTTTT. This chain connects TRBV19 to TRBJ2-2; a weak D match, TRBD2 (6 bases). Germline V gene lookup returns CDR1 LNHDA and CDR2 SQIVND (reference sequence). The CDR3 totals 12 residues. V was trimmed by 3 bases and J by 11 bases, leaving 10 bases between them.

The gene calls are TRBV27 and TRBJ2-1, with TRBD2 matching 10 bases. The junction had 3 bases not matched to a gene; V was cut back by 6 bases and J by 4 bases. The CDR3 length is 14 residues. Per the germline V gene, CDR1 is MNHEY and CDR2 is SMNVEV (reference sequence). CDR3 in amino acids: CASSASGGYNEQFF. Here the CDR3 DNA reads TGTGCCAGCAGCGCTAGCGGGGGTTACAATGAGCAGTTCTTC.